The 23 T cell receptor beta chains reported below all come from one sample, sequenced in a study of quantifying T cell responses using KT2 cells. Whole-study context: TCR alpha and beta constant-region primers primed reverse transcription of RNA.

Each cDNA got a UMI-containing oligo ligated at its 3' end. An equimolar mix of RC1.1 and RC1.2 primed the beta chain across TRBC1 and TRBC2. TCRdb used MiXCR to reprocess the UMI-ligation and nested PCR reads, holding one entry per CDR3 protein. This sample has about 33,000 distinct CDR3 sequences; approximately 10% occur once, and the top ten carry 9.5% to 10%. The sample consisted of PBMCs spiked with cells of the T cell clone KT2. The receptors shown here come from a human donor.

The chain joins TRBV4-1 to TRBJ1-5; 7 bases line up with TRBD1. The CDR3 spans 19 residues. Germline trimming cut 0 bases from V and 0 bases from J; bases unmatched to any gene: 11. Germline V gene sequence: CDR1 MGHRA, CDR2 YSYEKL. CDR3 loop: CASSQDPPGQYYSNQPQHF. The CDR3 nucleotides read TGCGCCAGCAGCCAAGACCCTCCGGGACAGTACTATAGCAATCAGCCCCAGCATTTT.

V is TRBV30 and J is TRBJ1-1; D might be TRBD1 (5 bases). In germline, CDR1 is GTSNPN, CDR2 SVGIG (reference sequence). The V and J ends lost 0 bases and 4 bases respectively, with 12 bases between them. This CDR3 has 14 amino acids. The CDR3 protein is CAWSVYTGGTEAFF. The CDR3 region has the DNA TGTGCCTGGAGTGTATACACAGGCGGCACTGAAGCTTTCTTT.

A few counts support this clonotype. This chain links TRBV4-1 with TRBJ2-7; D may be TRBD1 or TRBD2 (5 bases each). Germline-derived CDR1 and CDR2 are MGHRA and YSYEKL. V was shortened by 3 bases and J by 0 bases, with 6 bases between the two germline ends. This CDR3 spans 13 amino acids. The chain's CDR3 is CASSHGTSYEQYF. The CDR3 nucleotides are TGCGCCAGCAGCCACGGGACCTCCTACGAGCAGTACTTC.

The J gene is TRBJ2-5, the V gene TRBV9; 14 bases align to TRBD2. Per the germline V gene, CDR1 is SGDLS and CDR2 is YYNGEE. The CDR3 totals 17 residues. Unmatched junction bases numbered 12, after V lost 9 bases and J lost 2 bases. CDR3 coding DNA: TGTGCCACCACAAAGGAGGGGACTAGCGGGGGTCAAGAGACCCAGTACTTC. It is translated as CATTKEGTSGGQETQYF. The whole variable domain, filled in from reference TRBV9 and TRBJ2-5, reads DSGVTQTPKHLITATGQRVTLRCSPRSGDLSVYWYQQSLDQGLQFLIQYYNGEERAKGNILERFSAQQFPDLHSELNLSSLELGDSALYFCATTKEGTSGGQETQYFGPGTRLLVL.

In this sample, this clonotype turned up many times. The J gene is TRBJ1-1, the V gene TRBV3-1, with 7 bases matching TRBD1. The germline V gene has CDR1 LGHDT and CDR2 YNNKEL (reference sequence). Losses at the gene ends were 3 bases for V and 5 bases for J; bases not matched to a gene: 6. The CDR3 covers 14 residues. The CDR3 protein is CASSQKTGRTEAFF. CDR3 in DNA: TGTGCCAGCAGCCAGAAGACAGGGCGGACTGAAGCTTTCTTT.

This clonotype was seen repeatedly, ten times or more. The chain joins TRBV4-3 to TRBJ2-5; 11 nucleotides line up with TRBD2. CDR1 and CDR2 from the germline V gene are LGHNA and YSLEER. CDR3 size: 16 residues. Unmatched junction bases numbered 4, after V lost 0 bases and J lost 4 bases. CDR3 DNA: TGCGCCAGCAGCCAAGAGCCCCTAGCGGGAGGAGAGACCCAGTACTTC. This codes for CASSQEPLAGGETQYF.

This clonotype has ten or more counts. The chain uses TRBV3-1 and TRBJ2-1; D remains ambiguous. Trimming took 0 bases from V and 8 from J, leaving 11 bases between them. Germline CDR1 reads LGHDT; CDR2 reads YNNKEL (reference sequence). The CDR3 length is 14 residues. CDR3 sequence (DNA): TGTGCCAGCAGCCAAGAGGTCGGTCGGGATGAGCAGTTCTTC. This gives the protein CASSQEVGRDEQFF.

The genes are TRBV12-3 or TRBV12-4 and TRBJ2-2, with unresolved D. CDR3 length: 17 amino acids. Trimming cost V 5 bases and J 7 bases, with 23 bases left between them. CDR3 bases: TGTGCCAGCAGTCCGGATCAGAGTTTTCTGTTCGGCGGGGAGCTGTTTTTT. Amino acid sequence: CASSPDQSFLFGGELFF.

This clonotype was seen a handful of times. The V and J genes are TRBV20-1 and TRBJ1-6; TRBD1 is a possible D gene (5 bases). The V end was cut by 4 bases, the J end by 7 bases, with 17 bases between. The CDR3 totals 15 residues. Germline-derived CDR1 and CDR2 are DFQATT and SNEGSKA (reference sequence). CDR3 sequence: CSATPRAGGNSPLHF. The CDR3 bases are TGCAGTGCTACCCCCCGGGCCGGGGGAAATTCACCCCTCCACTTT.

This clonotype was found many times. A much larger clone lies one base from this, so it may be a read error. The rearrangement uses TRBV12-3 or TRBV12-4 and TRBJ2-5; D gene uncertain. With 4 bases removed from V and 1 base from J, the gap between germline ends came to 1 base. The CDR3 loop spans 11 amino acids. The CDR3 is CASSCQETQYF. The CDR3 coding sequence is TGTGCCAGCAGTTGCCAAGAGACCCAGTACTTC.

The J gene is TRBJ2-3, the V gene TRBV12-3 or TRBV12-4; 7 bases align to TRBD1. The V gene end was trimmed by 7 bases and the J gene end by 9 bases; junction bases not matched to a gene: 7. The CDR3 loop spans 12 amino acids. The CDR3 sequence is CASNDRVGTQYF. CDR3 bases: TGTGCCAGCAACGACAGGGTGGGGACGCAGTATTTT.

The table lists this clonotype with many counts. This chain uses TRBV12-2 with TRBJ2-6; TRBD1 is the table's D call and was not checked against the DNA. TRBV12-2 is tagged as a pseudogene. The CDR3 consists of 20 residues. The CDR3 reads CASRSYQDRATFSGANVLTF. CDR3 nucleotides: TGTGCAAGTCGCTCATACCAGGACAGGGCGACCTTCTCTGGGGCCAACGTCCTGACTTTC.

The chain links TRBV18 to TRBJ2-2, with a tentative D call TRBD1 (6 bases). Trimming pared 3 bases from V and 4 bases from J, leaving 6 bases between. This CDR3 contains 13 residues. Germline V gene sequence: CDR1 KGHSH, CDR2 LQKENI. The CDR3 DNA reads TGTGCCAGCTCACCGGGGGCCACCGGGGAGCTGTTTTTT. The encoded protein is CASSPGATGELFF. The whole variable domain, remainder taken from reference TRBV18 and TRBJ2-2, is NAGVMQNPRHLVRRRGQEARLRCSPMKGHSHVYWYRQLPEEGLKFMVYLQKENIIDESGMPKERFSAEFPKEGPSILRIQQVVRGDSAAYFCASSPGATGELFFGEGSRLTVL.

This clonotype was counted many times. The chain joins TRBV5-6 to TRBJ2-1; maybe TRBD2 (6 bases). In germline, CDR1 is SGHDT, CDR2 YYEEEE. Between the trimmed V and J ends, which lost 6 bases and 4 bases, there was a span of 11 bases. The CDR3 runs 13 residues. As DNA, the CDR3 is TGTGCCAGCACTCCTAGCGCGTACAATGAGCAGTTCTTC. Protein: CASTPSAYNEQFF.

The chain recombines TRBV6-5 with TRBJ2-7, with 14 nucleotides matching TRBD2. Germline-derived CDR1 and CDR2 are MNHEY and SVGAGI. There are 15 residues in the CDR3. Trimming cost V 6 bases and J 4 bases; bases outside gene matches: 5. CDR3 in DNA: TGTGCCAGCAGGATAGGACTAGCGGGAGGTTACGAGCAGTACTTC. It yields the protein CASRIGLAGGYEQYF.

This clonotype has ten or more counts. The chain uses TRBV20-1 and TRBJ2-5; 8 nucleotides line up with TRBD1. The V gene's germline CDR1 is DFQATT and CDR2 SNEGSKA (reference sequence). After removal of 5 bases from V and 2 bases from J, the junction contained 10 bases not matched to a gene. The CDR3 consists of 15 residues. CDR3 sequence: CSAAGGQVIQETQYF. DNA for the CDR3: TGCAGTGCTGCTGGGGGACAGGTGATTCAAGAGACCCAGTACTTC.

About this clonotype itself: A much bigger clone sits one base away, suggesting this may be a read error. The chain combines TRBV21-1 with TRBJ1-1. TRBV21-1 is annotated as a pseudogene. The length of the CDR3 is 11 residues. CDR3 nucleotide sequence: TGTGCCAGCAGCAAAGGGGCTAAAGCTTTCTTT. It codes for CASSKGAKAFF.

This clonotype was counted only a few times. CDR3 loop: CASSEIAGGGETQYF. The CDR3 DNA sequence: TGTGCCAGCAGTGAAATAGCGGGAGGGGGAGAGACCCAGTACTTC. This chain links TRBV6-1 with TRBJ2-5; 11 positions match TRBD2. This CDR3 has 15 amino acids. Looked up from germline, CDR1 is MNHNS and CDR2 is SASEGT. V was clipped by 2 bases and J by 4 bases; unmatched bases: 3.

Ten or more counts support this clonotype. This chain uses TRBV11-2 with TRBJ2-1; TRBD1 matches 7 bases. Unmatched junction bases numbered 6, after V lost 7 bases and J lost 6 bases. The CDR3 contains 13 residues. Looked up from germline, CDR1 is SGHAT and CDR2 is FQNNGV. CDR3 DNA: TGTGCCAGCAACCGGGACAGTAGCAATGAGCAGTTCTTC. Its protein product is CASNRDSSNEQFF.

A word on this clonotype: The junction departs from germline at one end; a sequencing error may be responsible. The V gene is TRBV7-9, the J gene TRBJ1-1; a possible D gene is TRBD1 (6 bases). Looked up from germline, CDR1 is SEHNR and CDR2 is FQNEAQ (reference sequence). This CDR3 comprises 11 residues. The CDR3 protein is CAGRGDTEAFF. The DNA for the CDR3 is TGTGCCGGCAGGGGAGACACTGAAGCTTTCTTT.

There are a few counts of this clonotype. V is TRBV20-1 and J is TRBJ2-1; D is unclear. CDR3 size: 12 residues. Germline lookup yields CDR1 DFQATT and CDR2 SNEGSKA (reference sequence). V gave up 6 bases and J gave up 3 bases, with 9 bases separating them. Here the CDR3 DNA reads TGCAGTGCCAATCAGAACTACAATGAGCAGTTCTTC. It translates to CSANQNYNEQFF.

The chain uses TRBV9 and TRBJ1-2, with D possibly TRBD1 on 6 matching bases. Trimming removed 0 bases from V and 4 bases from J, with 16 bases in between. The germline V gene encodes CDR1 SGDLS and CDR2 YYNGEE. This CDR3 contains 16 residues. CDR3 region: CASSVGQAGGPYGYTF. In DNA, the CDR3 is TGTGCCAGCAGCGTAGGGCAGGCCGGGGGCCCCTATGGCTACACCTTC.

The sample holds many counts of this clonotype. The V call is TRBV5-1, the J call TRBJ1-1, with TRBD1 matching 7 bases. Germline V gene lookup returns CDR1 SGHRS and CDR2 YFSETQ. The junction had 9 bases not matched to a gene; V was cut back by 1 base and J by 9 bases. The CDR3 loop spans 14 amino acids. CDR3 residues: CASSLQIDRAKAFF. The CDR3 DNA follows: TGCGCCAGCAGCTTGCAAATTGACAGGGCTAAAGCTTTCTTT.